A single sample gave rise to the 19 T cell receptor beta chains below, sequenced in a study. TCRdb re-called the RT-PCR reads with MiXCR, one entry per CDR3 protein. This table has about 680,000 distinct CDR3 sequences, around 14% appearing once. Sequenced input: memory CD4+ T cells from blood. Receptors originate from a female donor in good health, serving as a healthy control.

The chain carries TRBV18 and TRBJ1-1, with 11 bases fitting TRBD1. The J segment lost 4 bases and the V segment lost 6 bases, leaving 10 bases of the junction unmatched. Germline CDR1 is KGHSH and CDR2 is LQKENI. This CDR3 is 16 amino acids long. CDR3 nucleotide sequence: TGTGCCAGCTCCCGAGGACAGGGGGCTGTGGCCACTGAAGCTTTCTTT. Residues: CASSRGQGAVATEAFF.

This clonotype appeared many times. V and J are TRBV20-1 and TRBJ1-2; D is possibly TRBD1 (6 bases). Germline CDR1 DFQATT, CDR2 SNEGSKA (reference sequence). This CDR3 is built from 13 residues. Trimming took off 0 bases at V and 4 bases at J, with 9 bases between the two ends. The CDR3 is CSARDQGSYGYTF. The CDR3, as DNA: TGCAGTGCTAGAGACCAGGGGAGCTATGGCTACACCTTC.

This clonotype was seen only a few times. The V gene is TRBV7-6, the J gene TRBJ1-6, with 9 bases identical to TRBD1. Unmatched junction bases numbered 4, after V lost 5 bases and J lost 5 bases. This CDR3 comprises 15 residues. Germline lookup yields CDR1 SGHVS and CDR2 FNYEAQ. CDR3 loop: CASSPRTGDNSPLHF. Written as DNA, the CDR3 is TGTGCCAGCAGCCCGCGGACAGGGGATAATTCACCCCTCCACTTT.

The CDR3 bases are TGTGCCAGCAGTGGGACAGGAGGGAGCTTGGGTCAGCCCCAGCATTTT. Its translation: CASSGTGGSLGQPQHF. The V gene is TRBV2, the J gene TRBJ1-5; TRBD1 aligns across 7 bases. The CDR3 runs 16 residues. V was pared by 4 bases and J by 6 bases, with 12 bases of the junction left unmatched. The V gene's germline CDR1 is SNHLY and CDR2 FYNNEI.

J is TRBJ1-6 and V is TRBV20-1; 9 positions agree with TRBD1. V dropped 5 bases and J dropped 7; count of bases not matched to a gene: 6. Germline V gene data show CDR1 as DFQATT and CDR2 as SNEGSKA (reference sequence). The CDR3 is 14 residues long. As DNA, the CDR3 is TGCAGTGCTGCAGCCGGGACAGGGAATTCACCCCTCCACTTT. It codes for CSAAAGTGNSPLHF.

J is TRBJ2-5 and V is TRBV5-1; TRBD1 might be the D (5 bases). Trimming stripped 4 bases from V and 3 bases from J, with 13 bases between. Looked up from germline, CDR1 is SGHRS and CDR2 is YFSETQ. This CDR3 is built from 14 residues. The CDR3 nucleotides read TGCGCCAGCAGCCGCAACCAGGGAAAAGAGACCCAGTACTTC. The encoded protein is CASSRNQGKETQYF.

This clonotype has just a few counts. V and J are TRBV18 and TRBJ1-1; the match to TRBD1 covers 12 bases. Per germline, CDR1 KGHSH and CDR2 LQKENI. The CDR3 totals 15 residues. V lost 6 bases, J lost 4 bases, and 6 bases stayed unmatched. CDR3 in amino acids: CASSPGQGAGTEAFF. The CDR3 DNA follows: TGTGCCAGCTCGCCGGGACAGGGGGCTGGCACTGAAGCTTTCTTT.

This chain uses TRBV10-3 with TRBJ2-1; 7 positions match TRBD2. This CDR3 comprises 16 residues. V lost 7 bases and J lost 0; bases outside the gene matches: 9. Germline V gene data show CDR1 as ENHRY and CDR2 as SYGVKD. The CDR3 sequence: CAIKKTSRDSYNEQFF. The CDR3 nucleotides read TGTGCCATCAAAAAGACTAGCCGAGACTCCTACAATGAGCAGTTCTTC.

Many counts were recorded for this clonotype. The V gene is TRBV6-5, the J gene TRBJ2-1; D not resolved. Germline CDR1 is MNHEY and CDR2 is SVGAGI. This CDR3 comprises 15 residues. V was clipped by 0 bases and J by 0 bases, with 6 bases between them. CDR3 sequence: CASSYSRGSYNEQFF. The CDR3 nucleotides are TGTGCCAGCAGTTACTCCCGCGGCTCCTACAATGAGCAGTTCTTC.

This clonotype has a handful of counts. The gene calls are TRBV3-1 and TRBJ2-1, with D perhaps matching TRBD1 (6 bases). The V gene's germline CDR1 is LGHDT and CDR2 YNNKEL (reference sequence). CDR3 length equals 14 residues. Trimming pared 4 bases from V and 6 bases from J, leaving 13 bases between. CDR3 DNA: TGTGCCAGCAGCCGGACAGAAGGAACCAATGAGCAGTTCTTC. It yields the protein CASSRTEGTNEQFF.

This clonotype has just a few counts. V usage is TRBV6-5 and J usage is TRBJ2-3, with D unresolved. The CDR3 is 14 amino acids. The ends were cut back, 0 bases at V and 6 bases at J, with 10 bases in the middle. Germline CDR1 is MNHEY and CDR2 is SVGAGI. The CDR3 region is CASSYSRQLDTQYF. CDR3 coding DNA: TGTGCCAGCAGTTACTCTCGGCAGCTTGATACGCAGTATTTT.

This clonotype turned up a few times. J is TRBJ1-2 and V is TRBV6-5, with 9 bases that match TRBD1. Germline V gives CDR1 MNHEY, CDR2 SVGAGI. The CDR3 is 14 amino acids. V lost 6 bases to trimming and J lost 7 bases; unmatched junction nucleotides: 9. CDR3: CASRGPGTGTGYTF. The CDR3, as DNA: TGTGCCAGCAGGGGTCCGGGGACAGGGACTGGCTACACCTTC.

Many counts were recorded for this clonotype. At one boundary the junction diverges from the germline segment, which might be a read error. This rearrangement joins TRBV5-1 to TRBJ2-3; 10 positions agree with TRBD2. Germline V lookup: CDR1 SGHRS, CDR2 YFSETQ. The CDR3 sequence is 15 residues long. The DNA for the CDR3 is TGTGCCAGCAGCCTCCTAGCGGGAGTTACAGATACGCAGTATTTT. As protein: CASSLLAGVTDTQYF.

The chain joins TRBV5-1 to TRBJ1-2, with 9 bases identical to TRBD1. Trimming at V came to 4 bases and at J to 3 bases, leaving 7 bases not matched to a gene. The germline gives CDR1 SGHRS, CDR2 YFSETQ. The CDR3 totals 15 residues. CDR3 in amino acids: CASSIGTGLYYGYTF. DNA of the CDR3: TGCGCCAGCAGCATCGGGACAGGGTTGTACTATGGCTACACCTTC. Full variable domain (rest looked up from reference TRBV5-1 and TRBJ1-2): KAGVTQTPRYLIKTRGQQVTLSCSPISGHRSVSWYQQTPGQGLQFLFEYFSETQRNKGNFPGRFSGRQFSNSRSEMNVSTLELGDSALYLCASSIGTGLYYGYTFGSGTRLTVV.

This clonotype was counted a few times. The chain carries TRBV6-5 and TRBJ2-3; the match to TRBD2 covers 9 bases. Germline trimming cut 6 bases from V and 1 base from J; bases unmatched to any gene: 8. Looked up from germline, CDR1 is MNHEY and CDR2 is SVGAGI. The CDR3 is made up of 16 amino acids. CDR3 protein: CASSWGVAGGTDTQYF. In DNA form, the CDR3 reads TGTGCCAGCAGCTGGGGGGTAGCGGGGGGCACAGATACGCAGTATTTT.

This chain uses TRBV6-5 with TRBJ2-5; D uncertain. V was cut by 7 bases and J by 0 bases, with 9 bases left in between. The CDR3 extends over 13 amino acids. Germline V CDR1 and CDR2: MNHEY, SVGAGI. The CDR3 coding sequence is TGTGCCAGCATCGGACCCTACCAAGAGACCCAGTACTTC. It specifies CASIGPYQETQYF.

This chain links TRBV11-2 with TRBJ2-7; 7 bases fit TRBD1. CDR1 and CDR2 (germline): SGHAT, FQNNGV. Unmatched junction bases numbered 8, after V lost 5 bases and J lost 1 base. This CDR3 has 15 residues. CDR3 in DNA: TGTGCCAGCAGCCGACGGACAGGACCTTCCTACGAGCAGTACTTC. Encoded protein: CASSRRTGPSYEQYF.

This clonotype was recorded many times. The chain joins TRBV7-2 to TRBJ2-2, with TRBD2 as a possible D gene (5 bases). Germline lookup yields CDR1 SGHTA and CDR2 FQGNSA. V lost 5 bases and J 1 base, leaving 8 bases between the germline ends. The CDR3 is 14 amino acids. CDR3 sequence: CASSPGLNTGELFF. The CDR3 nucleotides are TGTGCCAGCAGCCCAGGACTGAACACCGGGGAGCTGTTTTTT.

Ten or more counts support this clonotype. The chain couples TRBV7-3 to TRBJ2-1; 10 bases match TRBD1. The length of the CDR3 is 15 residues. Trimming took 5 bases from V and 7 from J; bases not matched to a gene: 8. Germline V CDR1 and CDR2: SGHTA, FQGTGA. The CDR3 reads CASSPRQGAKNEQFF. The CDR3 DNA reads TGTGCCAGCAGCCCAAGACAGGGGGCGAAGAATGAGCAGTTCTTC. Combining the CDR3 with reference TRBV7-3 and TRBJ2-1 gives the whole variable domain GAGVSQTPSNKVTEKGKYVELRCDPISGHTALYWYRQSLGQGPEFLIYFQGTGAADDSGLPNDRFFAVRPEGSVSTLKIQRTERGDSAVYLCASSPRQGAKNEQFFGPGTRLTVL.